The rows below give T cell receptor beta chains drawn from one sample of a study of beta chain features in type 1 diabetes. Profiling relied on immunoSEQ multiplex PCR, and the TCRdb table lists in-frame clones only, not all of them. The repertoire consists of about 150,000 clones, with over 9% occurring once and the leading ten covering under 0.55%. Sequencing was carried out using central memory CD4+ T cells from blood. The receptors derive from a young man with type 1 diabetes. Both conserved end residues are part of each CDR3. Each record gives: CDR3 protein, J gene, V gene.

CDR3: CASSSILGDTEAFF
J: TRBJ1-1
V: TRBV7-2

CDR3: CASSLASAGEWNQPQHF
J: TRBJ1-5
V: TRBV7-2

CDR3: CASSPTGRVDYGYTF
J: TRBJ1-2
V: TRBV4-2

CDR3: CASSREGMFNEQFF
J: TRBJ2-1
V: TRBV25-1

CDR3: CASSLGTGQSNEKLFF
J: TRBJ1-4
V: TRBV7-9

CDR3: CASSSRGNTEAFF
J: TRBJ1-1
V: TRBV27

CDR3: CASSPERPDGYTF
J: TRBJ1-2
V: TRBV5-1

CDR3: CASSVQGNQETQYF
J: TRBJ2-5
V: TRBV5-1

CDR3: CASSPSSGRENEQFF
J: TRBJ2-1
V: TRBV27

CDR3: CASSPAGWNTEAFF
J: TRBJ1-1
V: TRBV28

CDR3: CATSRDSGNTEAFF
J: TRBJ1-1
V: TRBV15

CDR3: CATSSQSGDTEAFF
J: TRBJ1-1
V: TRBV15

CDR3: CASSIEMYNEQFF
J: TRBJ2-1
V: TRBV4-1

CDR3: CASRDRGYQPQHF
J: TRBJ1-5
V: TRBV28

CDR3: CASSPSPSGSYNEQFF
J: TRBJ2-1
V: TRBV19

CDR3: CASSLETGEDYGYTF
J: TRBJ1-2
V: TRBV5-6

CDR3: CASSVEQATDTQYF
J: TRBJ2-3
V: TRBV9

CDR3: CASSQGRGSAFF
J: TRBJ1-1
V: TRBV14

CDR3: CASSSGQGITEAFF
J: TRBJ1-1
V: TRBV7-2

CDR3: CASSSGLAGGVADTQYF
J: TRBJ2-3
V: TRBV7-3

CDR3: CASSLVRPGVDTNYGYTF
J: TRBJ1-2
V: TRBV28

CDR3: CASSPMVGDTEAFF
J: TRBJ1-1
V: TRBV7-2

CDR3: CASSGRLNQNTDTQYF
J: TRBJ2-3
V: TRBV5-1

CDR3: CASSLTDNYGYTF
J: TRBJ1-2
V: TRBV6-5

CDR3: CASSQTRTSSSYEQYF
J: TRBJ2-7
V: TRBV4-1

CDR3: CASSPGFGENIQYF
J: TRBJ2-4
V: TRBV19

CDR3: CASSQPAAGSYEQYF
J: TRBJ2-7
V: TRBV4-2

CDR3: CASSLYREGYTF
J: TRBJ1-2
V: TRBV5-6

CDR3: CASSPTGGDEQFF
J: TRBJ2-1
V: TRBV11-3

CDR3: CASRESLPQETQYF
J: TRBJ2-5
V: TRBV2

CDR3: CASSSPMTGRRETQYF
J: TRBJ2-5
V: TRBV19

CDR3: CASSSGTFTEAFF
J: TRBJ1-1
V: TRBV7-9

CDR3: CASSGTSGRTYEQYF
J: TRBJ2-7
V: TRBV6-5

CDR3: CASSLSLDNYEQYF
J: TRBJ2-7
V: TRBV7-7

CDR3: CASSLEGRGTEAFF
J: TRBJ1-1
V: TRBV27

CDR3: CASGTAQETQYF
J: TRBJ2-5
V: TRBV28

CDR3: CASSRPGGRDVQYF
J: TRBJ2-4
V: TRBV7-2

CDR3: CSVEPANYGYTF
J: TRBJ1-2
V: TRBV29-1

CDR3: CAVPGRDYEQYF
J: TRBJ2-7
V: TRBV7-9

CDR3: CASSLSPRALNEQYF
J: TRBJ2-7
V: TRBV7-2

CDR3: CASSRQGAPQETQYF
J: TRBJ2-5
V: TRBV18

CDR3: CASSQSGSQPQHF
J: TRBJ1-5
V: TRBV16

CDR3: CASSPPGVGYTF
J: TRBJ1-2
V: TRBV28

CDR3: CATSRDSSSTYEQYF
J: TRBJ2-7
V: TRBV15

CDR3: CASSSDRGPKVSGANVLTF
J: TRBJ2-6
V: TRBV27

CDR3: CASSLDSNNQPQHF
J: TRBJ1-5
V: TRBV7-2

CDR3: CASSPYGESAGYTF
J: TRBJ1-2
V: TRBV28

CDR3: CASSLVSPGTNTGELFF
J: TRBJ2-2
V: TRBV11-3

CDR3: CASTDPLRDRDNEQFF
J: TRBJ2-1
V: TRBV19

CDR3: CASTPGTTNESSAFF
J: TRBJ1-4
V: TRBV6-4

CDR3: CASSLHDTGPNEKLFF
J: TRBJ1-4
V: TRBV4-3

CDR3: CASSLSDGTDTQYF
J: TRBJ2-3
V: TRBV7-2

CDR3: CASSASSAGYEQYF
J: TRBJ2-7
V: TRBV7-8

CDR3: CASSVWLYNEQFF
J: TRBJ2-1
V: TRBV2

CDR3: CSLRTGGGETQYF
J: TRBJ2-5
V: TRBV29-1